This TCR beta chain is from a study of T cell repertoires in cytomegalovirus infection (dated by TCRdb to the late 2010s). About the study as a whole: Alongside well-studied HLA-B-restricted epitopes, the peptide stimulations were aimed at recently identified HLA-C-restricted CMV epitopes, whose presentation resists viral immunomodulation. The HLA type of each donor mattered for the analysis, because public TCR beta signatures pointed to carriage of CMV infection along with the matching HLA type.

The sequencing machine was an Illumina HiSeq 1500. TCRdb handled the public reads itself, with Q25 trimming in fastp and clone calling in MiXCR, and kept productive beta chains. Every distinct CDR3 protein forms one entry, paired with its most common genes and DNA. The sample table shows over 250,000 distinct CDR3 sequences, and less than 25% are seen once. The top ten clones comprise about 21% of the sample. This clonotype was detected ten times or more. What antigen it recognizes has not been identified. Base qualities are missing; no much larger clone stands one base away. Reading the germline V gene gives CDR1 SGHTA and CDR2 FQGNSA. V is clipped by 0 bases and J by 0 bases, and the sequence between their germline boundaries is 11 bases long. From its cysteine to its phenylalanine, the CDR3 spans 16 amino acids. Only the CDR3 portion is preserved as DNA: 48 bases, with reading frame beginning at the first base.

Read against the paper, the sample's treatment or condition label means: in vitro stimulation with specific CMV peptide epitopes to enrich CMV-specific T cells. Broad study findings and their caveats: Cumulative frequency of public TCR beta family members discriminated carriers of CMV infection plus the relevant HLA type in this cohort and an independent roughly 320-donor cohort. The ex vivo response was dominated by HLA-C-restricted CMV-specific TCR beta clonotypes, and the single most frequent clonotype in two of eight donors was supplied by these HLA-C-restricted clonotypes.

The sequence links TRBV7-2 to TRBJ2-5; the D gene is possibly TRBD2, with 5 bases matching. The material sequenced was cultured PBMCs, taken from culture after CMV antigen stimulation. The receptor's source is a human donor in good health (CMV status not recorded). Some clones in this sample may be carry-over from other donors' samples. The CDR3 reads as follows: CASSLAHPGNQETQYF. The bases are TGTGCCAGCAGCTTAGCGCATCCGGGAAACCAAGAGACCCAGTACTTC.